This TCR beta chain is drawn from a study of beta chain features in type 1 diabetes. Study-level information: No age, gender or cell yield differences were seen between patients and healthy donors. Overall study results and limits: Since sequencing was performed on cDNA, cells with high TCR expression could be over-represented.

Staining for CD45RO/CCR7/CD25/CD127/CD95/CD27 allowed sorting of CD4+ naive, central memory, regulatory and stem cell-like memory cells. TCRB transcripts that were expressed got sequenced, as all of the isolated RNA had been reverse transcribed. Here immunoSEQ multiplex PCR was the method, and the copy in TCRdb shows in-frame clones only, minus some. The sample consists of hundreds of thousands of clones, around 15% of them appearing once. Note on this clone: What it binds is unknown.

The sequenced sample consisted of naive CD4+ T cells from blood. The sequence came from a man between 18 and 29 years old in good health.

CDR3 DNA: TGTGCCAGCAGTTACCTAGCGGGGGGTACAGATACGCAGTATTTT. This sequence encodes CASSYLAGGTDTQYF. This chain uses TRBV28 with TRBJ2-3, with 11 positions matching TRBD2. Germline values: CDR1 MDHEN, CDR2 SYDVKM. The junction had 3 bases not matched to a gene; V was cut back by 4 bases and J by 3 bases. The CDR3 length is 15 residues.